This paragraph reports one T cell receptor beta chain. Its specificity is not known. CDR3 length: 15 amino acids. Germline CDR1 and CDR2: LNHNV and YYDKDF (reference sequence). Trimming stripped 2 bases from V and 4 bases from J, with 12 bases between. The data were produced by immunoSEQ multiplex PCR, yet TCRdb's version contains in-frame clones alone and is incomplete. The sample lists about 19,000 clones; around 74% were seen once. The sample is drawn from a study of OX40 agonist ivuxolimab in advanced cancers. Study-wide findings and caveats: Dosing at 0.1 to 3.0 mg/kg was accompanied by clonal expansion of CD4+ and CD8+ blood T cells by week 6.

This specimen was CD4+ or CD8+ T cells sorted from blood, taken in a trial of the OX40 agonist ivuxolimab. The clonotype comes from an adult with an advanced solid tumor such as melanoma, head and neck, liver or kidney cancer. The chain couples TRBV15 to TRBJ1-5; D is perhaps TRBD1 (5 bases). CDR3 sequence (DNA): TGTGCCACCAGCAGATTTAGGGGCGGGAATCAGCCCCAGCATTTT. Translating it yields CATSRFRGGNQPQHF.